This T cell receptor (beta chain) was observed in a study of patients and donors after allogeneic stem cell transplantation. This CDR3 is 12 amino acids long. Trimming took off 6 bases at V and 6 bases at J, with 14 bases between the two ends. Germline V lookup: CDR1 DFQATT, CDR2 SNEGSKA (reference sequence). One entry per CDR3 protein results from TCRdb running MiXCR on the RT-PCR reads. The sample consists of about 90,000 distinct CDR3 sequences, around 46% of them appearing once. This clonotype was seen a handful of times. The sample taken for sequencing was blood, either unsorted or a sorted T cell fraction (not recorded which). This rearrangement joins TRBV20-1 to TRBJ1-1; possibly TRBD1 for D (5 bases). This clonotype was sampled from a human donor who was either an allogeneic HSCT recipient or a stem cell or donor lymphocyte infusion donor (not recorded which). It is not recorded whose cells these are; they may come from a transplant donor. The CDR3 DNA is TGCAGTGCCAGGGAAGGGATGGCTGAAGCTTTCTTT. Translation: CSAREGMAEAFF.